This T cell receptor beta chain was sequenced for a study of early T cells in non-severe SARS-CoV-2 infection. This clonotype was seen many times. TCRdb re-called the 5' RACE reads through MiXCR, storing one row per CDR3 protein. The sample lists about 83,000 distinct CDR3 sequences, over 9% occurring once. The sequenced sample consisted of whole blood. The sequence was obtained from an adult who was a healthcare worker with PCR-confirmed SARS-CoV-2 infection or an uninfected control (not recorded which).

This CDR3 reads CASSERTEQYF. DNA of the CDR3: TGTGCCAGCAGTGAACGGACCGAGCAGTACTTC. The V and J genes are TRBV6-1 and TRBJ2-7, with D unclear. Germline V gene sequence: CDR1 MNHNS, CDR2 SASEGT. V gave up 2 bases and J gave up 6 bases, with 5 bases separating them. The CDR3 has 11 amino acids.